This passage covers 6 T cell receptor beta chains from one sample sequenced in a study of blood T cell repertoires in COVID-19. Method: immunoSEQ multiplex PCR; TCRdb's copy keeps in-frame clones and lacks some. The data hold hundreds of thousands of clones, with roughly 88% observed a single time. The sample consisted of PBMCs or T cells enriched from blood (not recorded which). Receptor source: a woman aged 40 to 49 with acute COVID-19.

The CDR3 DNA reads TGTGCCAGCAGCTTGGTCAGGGGCATTGAAGCTTTCTTT. Its translation: CASSLVRGIEAFF. This chain links TRBV5-8 with TRBJ1-1; D is perhaps TRBD1 (6 bases). Trimming removed 0 bases at V and 7 bases at J, with 10 bases between. The germline CDR1 and CDR2 sequences are SGHTS and YDEGEE. The CDR3 runs to 13 residues.

V usage is TRBV6-1 and J usage is TRBJ1-2; 12 nucleotides align to TRBD1. The ends lost 6 bases at V and 6 bases at J; junction bases unmatched: 5. CDR1 is MNHNS, CDR2 SASEGT, per germline. CDR3 size: 14 residues. The CDR3 region is CASRAGQGADGYTF. CDR3 DNA: TGTGCCAGCAGGGCGGGACAGGGGGCTGATGGCTACACCTTC.

V gene TRBV5-6 combines with J gene TRBJ1-5, with D possibly TRBD1 on 6 matching bases. CDR3 length equals 14 residues. The V end lost 2 bases, the J end lost 4 bases, and 10 bases lay between the germline ends. CDR1 and CDR2 from the germline V gene are SGHDT and YYEEEE. DNA for the CDR3: TGTGCCAGCAGCTTAACAGGGAGAAATCAGCCCCAGCATTTT. Protein: CASSLTGRNQPQHF. Looking up the rest from reference TRBV5-6 and TRBJ1-5 gives the full variable domain: DAGVTQSPTHLIKTRGQQVTLRCSPKSGHDTVSWYQQALGQGPQFIFQYYEEEERQRGNFPDRFSGHQFPNYSSELNVNALLLGDSALYLCASSLTGRNQPQHFGDGTRLSIL.

The chain has TRBV24-1 and TRBJ2-3, with 9 nucleotides matching TRBD1. The V and J ends lost 3 bases and 0 bases, in that order; junction bases with no gene match: 3. CDR1 is KGHDR, CDR2 SFDVKD, per germline. The CDR3 has 16 residues. Here the CDR3 reads CATSDPGTGSTDTQYF. Here the CDR3 DNA reads TGTGCCACCAGTGATCCAGGGACAGGGAGCACAGATACGCAGTATTTT.

This chain links TRBV6-5 with TRBJ1-2; 7 bases match TRBD1. Trimming took 6 bases from V and 3 from J; bases not matched to a gene: 7. This CDR3 spans 14 amino acids. In germline, CDR1 is MNHEY, CDR2 SVGAGI. CDR3 bases: TGTGCCAGCAGCTTTGGACAGGCGGACTATGGCTACACCTTC. Residues: CASSFGQADYGYTF.

The CDR3 reads CSASSRFYANYGYTF. CDR3 in DNA: TGCAGTGCTAGTTCACGGTTCTACGCTAACTATGGCTACACCTTC. The chain couples TRBV20-1 to TRBJ1-2, with D unresolved. The CDR3 has 15 amino acids. Germline V gives CDR1 DFQATT, CDR2 SNEGSKA (reference sequence). V was shortened by 3 bases and J by 0 bases, with 14 bases between the two germline ends.